These 18 T cell receptor beta chains share one sample of origin, sequenced in a study of T cells in women clearing cervical HPV infection. Sequenced by immunoSEQ multiplex PCR; TCRdb stores in-frame clones only, minus some. The clone table shows some 21,000 clones, with the ten largest holding roughly 5.6%. The sequencing input was blood buffy coat. Every receptor here comes from a woman between 18 and 70 years old with a cervical HPV16 infection that either progressed to CIN3+ or cleared (not recorded which).

CDR3 loop: CASGTSGRGVSEQFF. The CDR3 DNA, read in part, is TGCGCCAGTGGGACTAGCGGGAGGGGGGTAAGTGAG. The genes are TRBV5-1 and TRBJ2-1, with TRBD2 matching 16 bases. The observed sequence ends 3 residues before the CDR3 terminus, with the missing tail filled in from the germline J gene. Unmatched junction bases numbered 8, after V lost 8 bases and J lost 9 bases. Germline V CDR1 and CDR2: SGHRS, YFSETQ. The CDR3 sequence is 15 residues long. Based on the CDR3 plus reference TRBV5-1 and TRBJ2-1, the full variable domain is KAGVTQTPRYLIKTRGQQVTLSCSPISGHRSVSWYQQTPGQGLQFLFEYFSETQRNKGNFPGRFSGRQFSNSRSEMNVSTLELGDSALYLCASGTSGRGVSEQFFGPGTRLTVL.

In regard to this clone: Read sequence stops 3 residues before the CDR3 end, and the germline J gene provides the missing end. This chain joins TRBV28 and TRBJ2-7; 9 bases map to TRBD2. The CDR3 has 16 amino acids. The germline V gene has CDR1 MDHEN and CDR2 SYDVKM. With V trimmed by 6 bases and J by 0 bases, 9 bases remained unmatched. The CDR3 here is CASREDEREVSYEQYF. The DNA read from the CDR3 is TGTGCCAGCAGAGAGGACGAGCGGGAGGTCTCCTACGAG.

On this clone: The read ends 3 residues shy of where the CDR3 ends; the end is completed using the germline J gene. V gene TRBV7-2 combines with J gene TRBJ1-1; a possible D gene is TRBD1 (5 bases). The CDR3 contains 11 residues. Germline CDR1 is SGHTA and CDR2 is FQGNSA. Trimming pared 6 bases from V and 7 bases from J, leaving 9 bases between. This chain's CDR3 is CASRGGGEAFF. The DNA read from the CDR3 is TGTGCCAGCAGGGGGGGAGGTGAA. Looking up the rest from reference TRBV7-2 and TRBJ1-1 gives the full variable domain: GAGVSQSPSNKVTEKGKDVELRCDPISGHTALYWYRQSLGQGLEFLIYFQGNSAPDKSGLPSDRFSAERTGGSVSTLTIQRTQQEDSAVYLCASRGGGEAFFGQGTRLTVV.

Turning to this clone: Read sequence stops 3 residues before the CDR3 end, and the germline J gene provides the missing end. This chain joins TRBV30 and TRBJ1-5; unclear D gene. CDR1 is GTSNPN, CDR2 SVGIG, per germline (reference sequence). V was shortened by 0 bases and J by 3 bases, with 9 bases between the two germline ends. This CDR3 comprises 14 residues. The CDR3 is CAWSVRANNQPQHF. CDR3 bases read: TGTGCCTGGAGTGTACGAGCCAACAATCAGCCC.

Regarding this clone: The read falls 3 residues short of the CDR3 end, and the missing part is taken from the germline J gene. The rearrangement links TRBV7-9 to TRBJ1-4; a weak D match, TRBD1 (6 bases). Trimming stripped 5 bases from V and 7 bases from J, with 17 bases between. This CDR3 is 15 amino acids long. The germline V gene has CDR1 SEHNR and CDR2 FQNEAQ (reference sequence). CDR3 DNA, as far as it was read: TGTGCCAGCAGCCTGAAGGACAGTTCTTCTGAAAAA. Translating it yields CASSLKDSSSEK. The full-length CDR3 reads as CASSLKDSSSEKLFF.

CDR3: CSAYGQGRRTGELFF. The CDR3 DNA, read in part, is TGCAGTGCTTACGGACAGGGAAGGCGGACCGGGGAG. V gene TRBV20-1 combines with J gene TRBJ2-2, with TRBD1 matching over 8 bases. From the germline J gene comes the end of the CDR3, since the read stops 3 residues before it. This CDR3 comprises 15 residues. V lost 5 bases and J lost 5; bases outside the gene matches: 10. Germline CDR1 and CDR2: DFQATT and SNEGSKA (reference sequence).

With respect to this clone: The CDR3 extends 3 residues past the end of the read, so its final part is completed from the germline J gene. V is TRBV19 and J is TRBJ1-1; possibly TRBD1 for D (5 bases). Trimming left V 5 bases short and J 1 base short, with 11 bases between. This CDR3 comprises 14 residues. CDR1 LNHDA and CDR2 SQIVND come from the germline V gene (reference sequence). The CDR3 DNA, read in part, is TGTGCCAGTAGTTTCGGGACTCAGAACACTGAA. Its protein is CASSFGTQNTE. The CDR3, in full, reads CASSFGTQNTEAFF.

As regards this clone: The read terminates 3 residues before the CDR3 end, so the remaining end is supplied by the germline J gene. This sequence joins TRBV5-6 and TRBJ2-1; a weak D match, TRBD2 (6 bases). CDR1 and CDR2 (germline): SGHDT, YYEEEE. V shed 0 bases and J shed 9 bases, with 13 bases lying between them. The CDR3 is 14 residues long. CDR3 DNA, as far as it was read: TGTGCCAGCAGCTTGGTAGCGGCGAGTGGTGAG. It yields the protein CASSLVAASGE. The entire CDR3 sequence reads CASSLVAASGEQFF.

Concerning this clone: Read sequence stops 3 residues before the CDR3 end, and the germline J gene provides the missing end. The rearrangement uses TRBV20-1 and TRBJ2-1; no clear D. This CDR3 spans 14 amino acids. V lost 5 bases, J lost 0 bases, and 11 bases lay in between. Germline assignment: CDR1 DFQATT and CDR2 SNEGSKA (reference sequence). CDR3 bases read: TGCAGTGCTCCGCCGGAGCGCTCCTACAATGAG. This codes for CSAPPERSYNE. The whole CDR3 region reads CSAPPERSYNEQFF.

The CDR3: CASTDRVPTYSNQPQHF. The CDR3 DNA, read in part, is TGTGCCAGTACAGACAGGGTCCCGACCTATAGCAATCAGCCC. V gene TRBV19 combines with J gene TRBJ1-5, with 7 bases identical to TRBD1. The CDR3 extends 3 residues past the end of the read, so its final part is completed from the germline J gene. In germline, CDR1 is LNHDA, CDR2 SQIVND (reference sequence). This CDR3 has 17 amino acids. Trimming cost V 7 bases and J 0 bases; bases outside gene matches: 12. Supplemented by reference TRBV19 and TRBJ1-5, the full variable domain reads DGGITQSPKYLFRKEGQNVTLSCEQNLNHDAMYWYRQDPGQGLRLIYYSQIVNDFQKGDIAEGYSVSREKKESFPLTVTSAQKNPTAFYLCASTDRVPTYSNQPQHFGDGTRLSIL.

CDR3 DNA, as far as it was read: TGCAGTGCTAGAGCGCGCGGGAGGCCCTACGAG. This translates into CSARARGRPYE. The whole CDR3 sequence reads CSARARGRPYEQYF. The gene calls are TRBV20-1 and TRBJ2-7; 8 bases align to TRBD2. The read stops 3 residues short of the end of the CDR3; the missing end is completed from the germline J gene. CDR1 is DFQATT, CDR2 SNEGSKA, per germline (reference sequence). V was clipped by 1 base and J by 2 bases; unmatched bases: 4. The CDR3 covers 14 residues.

Remarks on this clone: Sequencing ends 3 residues short of the CDR3 end; the germline J gene provides the rest. The gene calls are TRBV7-2 and TRBJ2-7, with 9 bases fitting TRBD1. The trim removed 4 bases at V and 5 bases at J, leaving 9 bases unmatched. The length of the CDR3 is 15 residues. CDR1 and CDR2 (germline): SGHTA, FQGNSA. CDR3 protein: CASSSTGTGFHEQYF. The sequenced CDR3 bases are TGTGCCAGCAGCTCAACCGGGACAGGGTTCCACGAG.

As to this clone: The CDR3 goes on 3 residues after the read ends, and that part is filled in from the germline J gene. This chain connects TRBV4-1 to TRBJ2-6, with 10 positions matching TRBD1. Germline CDR1 and CDR2: MGHRA and YSYEKL. The CDR3 runs to 17 residues. V was pared by 4 bases and J by 4 bases, with 7 bases of the junction left unmatched. Incomplete CDR3 DNA: TGCGCCAGCAGCCCAGGGGACAGGGGTAGAGGGGCCAACGTC. It encodes CASSPGDRGRGANV. The whole CDR3 reads CASSPGDRGRGANVLTF.

Note on this clone: From the germline J gene comes the end of the CDR3, since the read stops 3 residues before it. The chain carries TRBV7-9 and TRBJ1-1; D gene ambiguous. V was trimmed by 5 bases and J by 1 base, leaving 11 bases between them. The CDR3 has 14 amino acids. Germline-derived CDR1 and CDR2 are SEHNR and FQNEAQ (reference sequence). This CDR3 is CASSGLVGNTEAFF. The DNA read from the CDR3 is TGTGCCAGCAGCGGCCTAGTGGGGAACACTGAA.

About this clone: With the read ending 3 residues before the CDR3 end, the germline J gene is used to fill in that end. The V call is TRBV2, the J call TRBJ2-7; TRBD1 agrees at 12 bases. V lost 7 bases, J lost 4 bases, and 8 bases stayed unmatched. Per germline, CDR1 SNHLY and CDR2 FYNNEI. The CDR3 is 15 residues long. The covered CDR3 bases are TGTGCCAGCACCGAAGCGGGACAGGGGGCTTACGAG. The encoded protein is CASTEAGQGAYE. Given in full, the CDR3 is CASTEAGQGAYEQYF.

For this clone: The read stops 3 residues short of the end of the CDR3; the missing end is completed from the germline J gene. The chain uses TRBV5-1 and TRBJ2-2; D ambiguous. Per the germline V gene, CDR1 is SGHRS and CDR2 is YFSETQ. CDR3 length: 14 residues. Trimming cost V 7 bases and J 7 bases, with 17 bases left between them. Incomplete CDR3 DNA: TGCGCCAGCTACCCGAATACCGGTGGCGGGGAG. Protein sequence: CASYPNTGGGE. The CDR3 in its entirety is CASYPNTGGGELFF.

As regards this clone: From the germline J gene comes the end of the CDR3, since the read stops 3 residues before it. The chain carries TRBV12-3 or TRBV12-4 and TRBJ2-7, with a possible D match to TRBD1 (5 bases). Trimming took off 3 bases at V and 0 bases at J, with 15 bases between the two ends. The CDR3 is 16 amino acids. CDR3 region: CASSFGQNRPSYEQYF. CDR3 bases read: TGTGCCAGCAGTTTTGGACAAAATCGCCCCTCCTACGAG.

A remark on this clone: The CDR3 end falls 3 residues outside the read, so it is completed with the germline J gene. V gene TRBV7-6 combines with J gene TRBJ2-7; D possibly corresponds to TRBD1 (5 bases). From germline, CDR1 is SGHVS and CDR2 FNYEAQ. This CDR3 spans 14 amino acids. Trimming left V 5 bases short and J 5 bases short, with 16 bases between. The CDR3 reads CASSPKVGPNEQYF. The CDR3 bases that were read are TGTGCCAGCAGCCCAAAAGTGGGGCCAAACGAG. Combining the CDR3 with reference TRBV7-6 and TRBJ2-7 gives the whole variable domain GAGVSQSPRYKVTKRGQDVALRCDPISGHVSLYWYRQALGQGPEFLTYFNYEAQQDKSGLPNDRFSAERPEGSISTLTIQRTEQRDSAMYRCASSPKVGPNEQYFGPGTRLTVT.